This paragraph covers one T cell receptor beta chain sequence. Allocation to cohorts depended on clinical history reported by the participants. This entry comes from a study of blood T cell repertoires in COVID-19. As for the study in general: T cells, B-cell-depleted T cells, or PBMCs provided the cDNA or gDNA that served as material.

Study processing details: Counts of nucleated cells, estimated from reference gene primer amplification, were obtained. Method: immunoSEQ multiplex PCR; TCRdb's copy keeps in-frame clones and lacks some. Clonal size and the V and J genes are those of that table, whereas D and trimming came from the DNA. The table has 200,000 to 300,000 clones, roughly 86% seen once. The origin of this receptor is a woman aged 18-29 years who had recovered from COVID-19. The sample comprised PBMCs or T cells enriched from blood (not recorded which).

CDR3 protein: CASSNPGAAAYYGYTF. As DNA, the CDR3 is TGTGCCAGTAGTAACCCAGGGGCTGCTGCTTACTATGGCTACACCTTC. This chain connects TRBV19 to TRBJ1-2; TRBD1 might be the D (6 bases). Trimming took 4 bases from V and 3 from J, leaving 18 bases between them. Germline V gene sequence: CDR1 LNHDA, CDR2 SQIVND (reference sequence). CDR3 length equals 16 residues.